There are a few counts of the clone carrying this T cell receptor (beta chain). Antigen unknown. The data derive from a study of cytomegalovirus exposure and HLA in healthy donors. General study findings and limits: Only CMV serostatus was available as immune exposure information. While the bulk of TCR sequences proved rare, some public TCRs turned up in many donors. On later analysis, the bulk of CMV-associated TCR beta chains appeared to be HLA-restricted.

PCR amplification relied on 60 Vbeta primers (plus 13 Jbeta primers). Clones were sequenced by immunoSEQ multiplex PCR, and TCRdb holds only the in-frame ones, with some missing. The data show 150,000 or so clones, roughly 84% seen once. V was pared by 4 bases and J by 9 bases, with 18 bases of the junction left unmatched. This CDR3 is 17 amino acids long. Germline V gives CDR1 MGHRA, CDR2 YSYEKL. The sample comprised PBMCs. The receptor was isolated from a boy aged 2 to 10 in good health and CMV-seronegative. The gene calls are TRBV4-1 and TRBJ2-1; TRBD2 aligns across 7 bases. CDR3 residues: CASSLSFTSVTEGEQFF. The CDR3 DNA reads TGCGCCAGCAGCCTATCCTTTACTAGCGTAACAGAGGGTGAGCAGTTCTTC.